The T cell receptor (beta chain) under discussion was sequenced for a study of shared clonotypes between healthy human individuals. Study-wide results and caveats: Generation probability values for non-shared clonotypes were lower than those for clonotypes shared by all four donors.

The repertoire was sequenced with immunoSEQ multiplex PCR; TCRdb's copy has only in-frame clones and lacks some. The data hold millions of clones, with over 85% observed a single time. Worth noting for this clone: The antigen remains undetermined.

With 8 bases removed from V and 5 bases from J, the gap between germline ends came to 21 bases. The CDR3 spans 15 residues. In germline, CDR1 is MRHNA, CDR2 SNTAGT. This clonotype was obtained from a man aged 18-30 years in good health. The specimen sequenced was naive CD4+ T cells sorted from blood. The subset was: CD45RA+ positively selected. The chain links TRBV6-4 to TRBJ2-5; D perhaps matches TRBD1 (5 bases). CDR3 sequence: CASSQGSSPGETQYF. The CDR3 nucleotides read TGTGCCAGCTCTCAAGGGTCCAGCCCAGGGGAGACCCAGTACTTC.